The 12 T cell receptor beta chains below all came from one sample that was sequenced in a study of blood T cell repertoires in COVID-19. TCRdb keeps only in-frame clones here, not all; method: immunoSEQ multiplex PCR. The table shows under 200,000 clones, with about 80% occurring only once. Sample: peripheral blood. The origin of the receptors is a human donor with acute or convalescent COVID-19. The donor label of this sample is uncertain.

This chain joins TRBV5-1 and TRBJ2-7; D unresolved. Trimming removed 4 bases from V and 4 bases from J, with 21 bases in between. This CDR3 contains 16 residues. Germline CDR1 and CDR2: SGHRS and YFSETQ. The CDR3 loop is CASSASLRATDYEQYF. CDR3 DNA sequence: TGCGCCAGCAGCGCGTCCTTAAGAGCGACCGATTACGAGCAGTACTTC.

The gene calls are TRBV5-4 and TRBJ2-1; 12 nucleotides align to TRBD2. The CDR3 runs to 17 residues. The trim removed 3 bases at V and 0 bases at J, leaving 4 bases unmatched. Germline loops: CDR1 SGHNT, CDR2 YYREEE (reference sequence). Written as DNA, the CDR3 is TGTGCCAGCAGCTCGAGACTAGCGGGAGTCTCCTACAATGAGCAGTTCTTC. Its translation: CASSSRLAGVSYNEQFF.

J is TRBJ1-3 and V is TRBV9; 8 nucleotides line up with TRBD1. CDR1 SGDLS and CDR2 YYNGEE come from the germline V gene. The CDR3 is made up of 15 amino acids. V shed 4 bases and J 2 bases; nucleotides not matched to a gene: 5. The CDR3 coding sequence is TGTGCCAGCAGCACAGTGGACAGGGCTGGAAACACCATATATTTT. Translating it yields CASSTVDRAGNTIYF. Full variable domain (rest looked up from reference TRBV9 and TRBJ1-3): DSGVTQTPKHLITATGQRVTLRCSPRSGDLSVYWYQQSLDQGLQFLIQYYNGEERAKGNILERFSAQQFPDLHSELNLSSLELGDSALYFCASSTVDRAGNTIYFGEGSWLTVV.

This chain joins TRBV6-2 or TRBV6-3 and TRBJ2-1; a possible D gene is TRBD1 (6 bases). V was clipped by 6 bases and J by 10 bases, with 13 bases between them. The germline V gene has CDR1 MNHEY and CDR2 SVGEGT. The CDR3 consists of 12 residues. The CDR3 nucleotides read TGTGCCAGCAGCCCCAGGGGACGGGAGCAGTTCTTC. Protein: CASSPRGREQFF.

The table lists this clone with a few counts. The chain combines TRBV30 with TRBJ1-1, with no clear D. Between the trimmed V and J ends, which lost 4 bases and 13 bases, there was a span of 16 bases. Germline V lookup: CDR1 GTSNPN, CDR2 SVGIG (reference sequence). The CDR3 extends over 11 amino acids. CDR3 DNA sequence: TGTGCCTGGACGGTCGGGGAGTTGGTTTTCTTT. This codes for CAWTVGELVFF.

This clone was picked up many times. This chain uses TRBV7-2 with TRBJ2-7; D ambiguous. The CDR3 totals 12 residues. V was pared by 1 base and J by 5 bases, with 6 bases between. CDR1 is SGHTA, CDR2 FQGNSA, per germline. CDR3 nucleotides: TGTGCCAGCAGCTTAGTCCGGGACGAGCAGTACTTC. It specifies CASSLVRDEQYF. The complete variable domain, with remaining parts taken from reference TRBV7-2 and TRBJ2-7, reads GAGVSQSPSNKVTEKGKDVELRCDPISGHTALYWYRQSLGQGLEFLIYFQGNSAPDKSGLPSDRFSAERTGGSVSTLTIQRTQQEDSAVYLCASSLVRDEQYFGPGTRLTVT.

J is TRBJ1-1 and V is TRBV27, with a possible D match to TRBD1 (5 bases). Trimming left V 5 bases short and J 4 bases short, with 11 bases between. This CDR3 comprises 13 residues. In germline, CDR1 is MNHEY, CDR2 SMNVEV (reference sequence). In DNA form, the CDR3 reads TGTGCCAGCAGTCACGACAGTTCCACTGAAGCTTTCTTT. Its protein product is CASSHDSSTEAFF.

V is TRBV6-1 and J is TRBJ2-3, with D unclear. Per the germline V gene, CDR1 is MNHNS and CDR2 is SASEGT. Trimming stripped 2 bases from V and 2 bases from J, with 11 bases between. The CDR3 consists of 15 residues. The CDR3 DNA is TGTGCCAGCAGTGAACTCGCGCCGTTCACAGATACGCAGTATTTT. The encoded protein is CASSELAPFTDTQYF.

V is TRBV30 and J is TRBJ2-1; 11 positions agree with TRBD1. With V trimmed by 3 bases and J by 9 bases, 7 bases remained unmatched. CDR3 length: 14 amino acids. The germline CDR1 and CDR2 sequences are GTSNPN and SVGIG (reference sequence). This CDR3 reads CAWRDRTGGFEQFF. Written as DNA, the CDR3 is TGTGCCTGGAGAGATAGGACAGGGGGCTTTGAGCAGTTCTTC.

This chain joins TRBV2 and TRBJ2-7, with a tentative D call TRBD2 (5 bases). Per the germline V gene, CDR1 is SNHLY and CDR2 is FYNNEI. V lost 11 bases, J lost 0 bases, and 17 bases lay in between. This CDR3 is 14 amino acids long. The CDR3 is CASTGEYYSYEQYF. The CDR3 region has the DNA TGTGCCTCGACCGGGGAGTATTACTCCTACGAGCAGTACTTC.

The V and J genes are TRBV10-3 and TRBJ2-2, with a tentative D call TRBD2 (7 bases). Germline CDR1 reads ENHRY; CDR2 reads SYGVKD. The CDR3 is 14 amino acids. V lost 2 bases to trimming and J lost 7 bases, with 11 bases between them. The CDR3 is CAISEQGRDGELFF. CDR3 nucleotides: TGTGCCATCAGTGAGCAGGGGAGGGACGGGGAGCTGTTTTTT.

The chain links TRBV5-4 to TRBJ2-1; the match to TRBD2 covers 9 bases. The V gene end was trimmed by 0 bases and the J gene end by 7 bases; junction bases not matched to a gene: 11. This CDR3 region has 17 residues. Germline V gene lookup returns CDR1 SGHNT and CDR2 YYREEE (reference sequence). DNA of the CDR3: TGTGCCAGCAGCTTGGCCACGGCGGGGGGGCTCTCAAATGAGCAGTTCTTC. Its translation: CASSLATAGGLSNEQFF. Drawing the rest from reference TRBV5-4 and TRBJ2-1, the complete variable domain is ETGVTQSPTHLIKTRGQQVTLRCSSQSGHNTVSWYQQALGQGPQFIFQYYREEENGRGNFPPRFSGLQFPNYSSELNVNALELDDSALYLCASSLATAGGLSNEQFFGPGTRLTVL.